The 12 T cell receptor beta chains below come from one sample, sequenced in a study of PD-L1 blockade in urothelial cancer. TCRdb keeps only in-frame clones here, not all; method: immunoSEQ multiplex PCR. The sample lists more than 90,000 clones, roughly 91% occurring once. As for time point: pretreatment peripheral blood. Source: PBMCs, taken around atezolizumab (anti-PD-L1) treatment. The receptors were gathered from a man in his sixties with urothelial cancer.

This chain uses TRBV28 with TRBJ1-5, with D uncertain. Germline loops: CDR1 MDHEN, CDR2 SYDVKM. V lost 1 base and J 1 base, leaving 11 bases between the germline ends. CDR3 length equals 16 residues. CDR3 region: CASSLFPRVSNQPQHF. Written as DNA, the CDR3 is TGTGCCAGCAGTTTATTTCCTCGGGTGAGCAATCAGCCCCAGCATTTT.

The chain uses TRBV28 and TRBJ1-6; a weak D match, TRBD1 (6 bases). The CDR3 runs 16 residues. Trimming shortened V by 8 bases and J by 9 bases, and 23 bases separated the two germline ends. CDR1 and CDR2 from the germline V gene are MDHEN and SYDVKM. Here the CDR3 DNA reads TGTGCCAGCCAACCCGCCAGGGGTGTTTTTGGTTCACCCCTCCACTTT. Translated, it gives CASQPARGVFGSPLHF.

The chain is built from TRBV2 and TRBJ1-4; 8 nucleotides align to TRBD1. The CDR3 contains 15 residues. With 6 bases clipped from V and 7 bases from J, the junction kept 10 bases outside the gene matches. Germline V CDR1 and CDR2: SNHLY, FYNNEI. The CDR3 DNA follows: TGTGCCAGCAGGGCGACCGGGACAGGCGGTGAAAAACTGTTTTTT. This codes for CASRATGTGGEKLFF.

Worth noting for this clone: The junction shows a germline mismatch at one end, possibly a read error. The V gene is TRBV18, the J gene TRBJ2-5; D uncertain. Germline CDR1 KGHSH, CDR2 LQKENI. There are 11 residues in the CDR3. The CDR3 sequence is CASSSEESQYF. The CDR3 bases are TGTGCCAGCTCATCCGAAGAGAGCCAGTACTTC.

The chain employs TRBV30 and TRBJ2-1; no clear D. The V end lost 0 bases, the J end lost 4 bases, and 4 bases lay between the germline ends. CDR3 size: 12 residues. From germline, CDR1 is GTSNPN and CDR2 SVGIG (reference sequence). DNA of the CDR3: TGTGCCTGGAGTGTGAGGTACAATGAGCAGTTCTTC. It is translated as CAWSVRYNEQFF.

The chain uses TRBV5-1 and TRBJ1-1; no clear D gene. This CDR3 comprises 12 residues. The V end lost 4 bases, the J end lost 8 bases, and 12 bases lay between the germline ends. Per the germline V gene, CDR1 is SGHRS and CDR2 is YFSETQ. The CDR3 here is CASSEDGGEAFF. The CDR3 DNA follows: TGCGCCAGCAGCGAGGACGGCGGGGAAGCTTTCTTT.

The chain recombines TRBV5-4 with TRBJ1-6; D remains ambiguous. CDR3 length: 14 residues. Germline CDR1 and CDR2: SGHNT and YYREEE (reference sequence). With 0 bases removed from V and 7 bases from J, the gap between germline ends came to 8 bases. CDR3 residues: CASSLDQENSPLHF. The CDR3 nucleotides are TGTGCCAGCAGCTTGGACCAGGAAAATTCACCCCTCCACTTT.

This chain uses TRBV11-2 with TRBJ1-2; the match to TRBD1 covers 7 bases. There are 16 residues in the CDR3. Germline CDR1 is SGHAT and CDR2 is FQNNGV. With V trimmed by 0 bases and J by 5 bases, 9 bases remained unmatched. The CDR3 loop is CASSLESGDRVYGYTF. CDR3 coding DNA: TGTGCCAGCAGCTTAGAGTCAGGTGACAGGGTGTATGGCTACACCTTC.

DNA of the CDR3: TGTGCCAGCAGAACCGGACAGAGCTCCTACGAGCAGTACTTC. This encodes CASRTGQSSYEQYF. J is TRBJ2-7 and V is TRBV6-5, with D possibly TRBD1 on 6 matching bases. The CDR3 loop spans 14 amino acids. V lost 6 bases, J lost 0 bases, and 12 bases lay in between. The V gene's germline CDR1 is MNHEY and CDR2 SVGAGI.

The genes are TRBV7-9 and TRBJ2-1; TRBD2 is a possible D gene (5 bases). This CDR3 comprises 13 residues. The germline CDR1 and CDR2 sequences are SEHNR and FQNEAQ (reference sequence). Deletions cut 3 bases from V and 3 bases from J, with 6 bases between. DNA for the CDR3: TGTGCCAGCAGCTTCCGGGACTACAATGAGCAGTTCTTC. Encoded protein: CASSFRDYNEQFF. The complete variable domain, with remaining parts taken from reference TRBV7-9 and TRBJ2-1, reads DTGVSQNPRHKITKRGQNVTFRCDPISEHNRLYWYRQTLGQGPEFLTYFQNEAQLEKSRLLSDRFSAERPKGSFSTLEIQRTEQGDSAMYLCASSFRDYNEQFFGPGTRLTVL.

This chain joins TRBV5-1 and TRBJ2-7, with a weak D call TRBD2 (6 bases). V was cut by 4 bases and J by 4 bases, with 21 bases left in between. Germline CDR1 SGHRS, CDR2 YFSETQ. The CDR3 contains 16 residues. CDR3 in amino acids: CASSGGGSAAGYEQYF. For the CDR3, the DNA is TGCGCCAGCAGCGGGGGAGGCAGCGCCGCCGGGTACGAGCAGTACTTC.

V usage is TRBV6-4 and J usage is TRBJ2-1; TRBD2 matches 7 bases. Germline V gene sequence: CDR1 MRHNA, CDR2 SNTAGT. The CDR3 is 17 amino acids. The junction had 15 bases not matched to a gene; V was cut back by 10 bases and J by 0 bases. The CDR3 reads CAKAPRGVIGSYNEQFF. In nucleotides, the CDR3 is TGTGCCAAGGCGCCACGGGGGGTCATCGGCTCCTACAATGAGCAGTTCTTC.